This T cell receptor (beta chain) originates from a study of control samples from healthy donors and cancer patients. The data were produced by immunoSEQ multiplex PCR, yet TCRdb's version contains in-frame clones alone and is incomplete. The sample contains some 150,000 clones, 89% of which appear only once. After removal of 0 bases from V and 13 bases from J, the junction contained 9 bases not matched to a gene. The CDR3 spans 15 residues. Germline assignment: CDR1 LGHDT and CDR2 YNNKEL (reference sequence). This clonotype was sampled from a man aged 30 to 39 in good health. The chain employs TRBV3-1 (or the pseudogene TRBV3-2) and TRBJ1-6; 7 nucleotides line up with TRBD1. What was sequenced was blood. This CDR3 reads CASSQDRTGYGPLHF. For the CDR3, the DNA is TGTGCCAGCAGCCAAGACAGGACAGGCTACGGTCCCCTCCACTTT.